This TCR beta chain originates from a study of T-cell reconstitution after alpha-beta-depleted transplantation in children. Notes on the study in general: It was newly produced T cells that mostly accounted for T-cell counts and diversity one year after transplant.

Remarks on this clonotype: Its cognate antigen is unknown.

It was with unique molecular identifiers that the TCRbeta library was prepared. In TCRdb, the PCR reads were re-called with MiXCR into one record per CDR3 protein. In the table there are 450,000 to 550,000 distinct CDR3 sequences, roughly 11% of which are singletons. V lost 5 bases to trimming and J lost 3 bases, with 17 bases between them. The CDR3 runs 15 residues. Germline-derived CDR1 and CDR2 are SEHNR and FQNEAQ (reference sequence). The chain is built from TRBV7-9 and TRBJ2-7; TRBD1 is a possible D gene (6 bases). The clonotype originates from a female patient aged 2-9 years who had a stem cell transplant for aplastic anemia, so the T cells may come from the graft donor. This specimen consisted of PBMCs, mostly from graft donor cells, obtained 180 days after TCRalphabeta/CD19-depleted stem cell transplant. The CDR3 region has the DNA TGTGCCAGCAGCAGGGGCCGGGACACGATCTACGAGCAGTACTTC. This gives the protein CASSRGRDTIYEQYF.